This entry lists 6 T cell receptor beta chains sequenced from one sample in a study of blood T cell repertoires in COVID-19. The method was immunoSEQ multiplex PCR; TCRdb's version includes in-frame clones alone and lacks a portion of them. The top ten clones hold about 7.1% of a sample with 150,000 to 200,000 clones, about four fifths of them seen once. Sequenced material: peripheral blood. Receptors originate from a woman in her seventies with COVID-19, enrolled during active disease.

The chain recombines TRBV14 with TRBJ1-1; D call uncertain. The CDR3 is made up of 13 amino acids. V lost 1 base, J lost 5 bases, and 8 bases lay in between. The V gene's germline CDR1 is SGHDN and CDR2 FVKESK. The CDR3 here is CASSQARRTEAFF. CDR3 bases: TGTGCCAGCAGCCAAGCGAGGAGGACTGAAGCTTTCTTT.

J is TRBJ2-3 and V is TRBV4-1; 7 nucleotides align to TRBD2. Germline loops: CDR1 MGHRA, CDR2 YSYEKL. The V and J ends lost 5 bases and 2 bases, in that order; junction bases with no gene match: 13. This CDR3 is 17 amino acids long. The CDR3 sequence is CASSGLREVTFTDTQYF. DNA of the CDR3: TGCGCCAGCAGCGGGCTACGGGAGGTAACGTTCACAGATACGCAGTATTTT.

This rearrangement joins TRBV30 to TRBJ1-2; maybe TRBD1 (6 bases). Trimming pared 0 bases from V and 7 bases from J, leaving 27 bases between. Germline CDR1 GTSNPN, CDR2 SVGIG (reference sequence). CDR3 length equals 18 residues. The CDR3 protein is CAWSVGGGDTLKTRGYTF. CDR3 nucleotides: TGTGCCTGGAGTGTAGGGGGGGGAGACACATTAAAAACCCGTGGCTACACCTTC.

This sequence joins TRBV19 and TRBJ2-2; TRBD2 is a possible D gene (6 bases). V was clipped by 3 bases and J by 5 bases, with 10 bases between them. This CDR3 has 14 residues. Germline V gene lookup returns CDR1 LNHDA and CDR2 SQIVND (reference sequence). The CDR3 loop reads CASSIVLATGELFF. In DNA, the CDR3 is TGTGCCAGTAGTATTGTTCTAGCGACCGGGGAGCTGTTTTTT. The whole variable domain, remainder taken from reference TRBV19 and TRBJ2-2, is DGGITQSPKYLFRKEGQNVTLSCEQNLNHDAMYWYRQDPGQGLRLIYYSQIVNDFQKGDIAEGYSVSREKKESFPLTVTSAQKNPTAFYLCASSIVLATGELFFGEGSRLTVL.

There are a few counts of this clone. This sequence joins TRBV7-9 and TRBJ2-2; D is unresolved. The V end was cut by 1 base, the J end by 7 bases, with 10 bases between. This CDR3 is 14 amino acids long. The V gene's germline CDR1 is SEHNR and CDR2 FQNEAQ (reference sequence). CDR3 sequence: CASSLDSKVGELFF. CDR3 nucleotides: TGTGCCAGCAGCTTAGACAGTAAGGTCGGGGAGCTGTTTTTT.

This clone was observed a handful of times. V usage is TRBV7-6 and J usage is TRBJ2-7, with TRBD2 matching over 7 bases. Germline assignment: CDR1 SGHVS and CDR2 FNYEAQ. The CDR3 is 16 residues long. V was clipped by 5 bases and J by 3 bases; unmatched bases: 13. CDR3 sequence reads: CASSQVIGTTGYEQYF. In DNA, the CDR3 is TGTGCCAGCAGCCAAGTGATCGGGACTACGGGCTACGAGCAGTACTTC.